This is a list of T cell receptor beta chains from one sample in a study of blood T cells in healthy people across ages. One entry per CDR3 protein results from TCRdb running MiXCR on the 5' RACE reads. The sample shows about a million distinct CDR3 sequences, roughly 47% of them seen only once. What was sequenced was blood. All receptors come from an older woman in good health. The CDR3 runs from the conserved cysteine through the conserved F or W. D genes are given only for firm matches. Rows give clone size only sometimes, using once, few, many, or a class for an expanded clone.

clone size,V gene,CDR3 length,D gene,J gene,CDR3 DNA,CDR3 protein
NA,TRBV5-1,13,NA,TRBJ1-2,TGCGCCAGCACAGGGCCTACTAACTATGGCTACACCTTC,CASTGPTNYGYTF
few,TRBV12-3/TRBV12-4,17,TRBD2,TRBJ2-5,TGTGCCAGCAGTTTGGGGCTAGCGGGAGGAGGTGGGGAGACCCAGTACTTC,CASSLGLAGGGGETQYF
NA,TRBV5-1,16,NA,TRBJ2-1,TGCGCCAGCAGCTTGGTACGCGGCGGCGGCTACAATGAGCAGTTCTTC,CASSLVRGGGYNEQFF
few,TRBV9,14,TRBD2,TRBJ2-5,TGTGCCAGCAGCGTGGGGGGGGACCCTAAATCGCAGTACTTC,CASSVGGDPKSQYF
NA,TRBV7-2,13,NA,TRBJ2-7,TGTGCCAGCAGCTTAGACACCACGTTGGAGCAGTACTTC,CASSLDTTLEQYF
NA,TRBV5-1,15,NA,TRBJ2-3,TGCGCCAGCAGCTGGGCCCCGGGACGCACAGATACGCAGTATTTT,CASSWAPGRTDTQYF
NA,TRBV9,18,TRBD2,TRBJ2-5,TGTGCCAGCAGCGCTGGGACTAGCGGGAGGCCAAACGCCGGGACCCAGTACTTC,CASSAGTSGRPNAGTQYF
NA,TRBV20-1,16,TRBD2,TRBJ2-3,TGCAGTGCCCTGACCGGGACCAGCGGGGGGATAGATACGCAGTATTTT,CSALTGTSGGIDTQYF
NA,TRBV2,15,NA,TRBJ1-4,TGTGCCAGCAGGCCCCGGTCGGGGGCGGGGGAAAAACTGTTTTTT,CASRPRSGAGEKLFF
NA,TRBV5-1,13,NA,TRBJ2-7,TGCGCCAGCAGCTTGGCGGACGGCTACGAGCAGTACTTC,CASSLADGYEQYF
NA,TRBV12-1,17,NA,TRBJ2-7,TGTGCCAGCAGCTTACCACAGGACCCCCTTTCCCTCAACGAGCAGTACTTC,CASSLPQDPLSLNEQYF
NA,TRBV12-3/TRBV12-4,13,TRBD2,TRBJ2-7,TGTGCCAGCTGTCATTCTAGCGGCTACGAGCAGTACTTC,CASCHSSGYEQYF
NA,TRBV3-1,16,NA,TRBJ2-5,TGTGCCAGCAGCCTGGCCTATGTCAGTTCCGAGGGGACCCAGTACTTC,CASSLAYVSSEGTQYF
NA,TRBV20-1,12,TRBD2,TRBJ2-5,TGCAGTGCTCAGCGGGAGTTAGAGACCCAGTACTTC,CSAQRELETQYF
NA,TRBV5-1,15,TRBD2,TRBJ2-5,TGCGCCAGCAGCTTCTCCAGCGGGGTTCAAGAGACCCAGTACTTC,CASSFSSGVQETQYF
NA,TRBV10-1,13,NA,TRBJ2-3,TGCGCCAGCAGTGGGAGTAGCAAGGATACGCAGTATTTT,CASSGSSKDTQYF
NA,TRBV5-1,14,NA,TRBJ2-5,TGCGCCAGCAGTTCAGGAGGGGGCGAAGAGACCCAGTACTTC,CASSSGGGEETQYF
few,TRBV5-1,11,NA,TRBJ2-7,TGCGCCAGCAGCGGGTCTCGGGAGCAGTACTTC,CASSGSREQYF
NA,TRBV6-5,15,TRBD1,TRBJ1-5,TGTGCCAGCAGTTACTCGAAGGGGGCCGGGCAGCCCCAGCATTTT,CASSYSKGAGQPQHF
NA,TRBV19,11,NA,TRBJ2-2,TGTGCTTCAGGTGGGACCGGGGAGCTGTTTTTT,CASGGTGELFF
once,TRBV6-1,22,NA,TRBJ2-7,TGTGCCAGCAGGCCGGGACAGATTTTTTGGAGCGGGACCGATCTTTACTCCTACGAGCAGTACTTC,CASRPGQIFWSGTDLYSYEQYF
NA,TRBV4-2,18,TRBD2,TRBJ2-3,TGTGCCAGCAGCCAAGATCTCGGGACTAGCGGGAGGTCAGATACGCAGTATTTT,CASSQDLGTSGRSDTQYF
NA,TRBV5-1,14,NA,TRBJ2-5,TGCGCCCGCAGCTTGGAGCCCAGGGAGGAGACCCAGTACTTC,CARSLEPREETQYF
NA,TRBV5-1,13,NA,TRBJ2-6,TGCGCCACCGCGGCCACCGGGGCCAACGTCCTGACTTTC,CATAATGANVLTF
NA,TRBV29-1,13,NA,TRBJ1-2,TGCAGCGTTGAAGATGCGACAGTTTTTGGCTACACCTTC,CSVEDATVFGYTF
NA,TRBV6-2/TRBV6-3,18,TRBD2,TRBJ2-4,TGTGCCAGCAGCCCCTACCGGGGAAGACTAGCGGGAGTGCACATTCAGTACTTC,CASSPYRGRLAGVHIQYF
few,TRBV5-1,14,NA,TRBJ2-1,TGCGCCAGCAGCTTGCGGGGCCAAGATGATGAGCAGTTCTTC,CASSLRGQDDEQFF
NA,TRBV27,17,TRBD1,TRBJ1-2,TGTGCCAGCAGTCACAAAGGGACAGGGAAGATAAGCTATGGCTGCACCTTC,CASSHKGTGKISYGCTF
few,TRBV27,14,NA,TRBJ1-4,TGTGCCAGCACCTGGACACGGTTTGGAGGAAAACTGTTTTTT,CASTWTRFGGKLFF
NA,TRBV11-1,12,NA,TRBJ1-1,TGTGCCAGCAGCTACCGACGAACTGAAGCTTTCTTT,CASSYRRTEAFF
few,TRBV4-2,18,TRBD2,TRBJ2-1,TGTGCCAGCAGCCAAGATCACCCCAGCGGGAGGACTTACAATGAGCAGTTCTTC,CASSQDHPSGRTYNEQFF
NA,TRBV7-9,14,TRBD1,TRBJ1-2,TGTGCCAGCAGCATCTGGACAGGGGCATATGGCTACACCTTC,CASSIWTGAYGYTF
NA,TRBV6-1,15,TRBD2,TRBJ2-7,TGTGCCAGCAGTCTTGAGCGGGAGTTCTCCTACGAGCAGTACTTC,CASSLEREFSYEQYF
NA,TRBV10-3,14,NA,TRBJ2-1,TGTGCCATCAGGAGCCAAGGCGGGACCAATGGGCAGTTCTTC,CAIRSQGGTNGQFF
few,TRBV7-9,15,TRBD2,TRBJ2-3,TGTGCCAGCAGCGTTCTAGCGGCTAGCACAGATACGCAGTATTTT,CASSVLAASTDTQYF
NA,TRBV12-3/TRBV12-4,19,TRBD2,TRBJ2-5,TGTGCCAGCGTCTACGACCTTAGCGGGAGAGGATATTTGGAAGAGACCCAGTACTTC,CASVYDLSGRGYLEETQYF